Each of the 4 T cell receptor beta chains below was sequenced from the same sample in a study of spatial heterogeneity in lung cancer. TCRdb reanalysed the 5' RACE reads using MiXCR and keeps one entry per CDR3 protein. The sample lists some 47,000 distinct CDR3 sequences; under 7.5% were seen once. Time point: sample taken at primary tumor resection. Tumor, nontumor lung or frozen PBMC supplied whole RNA, sequenced without sorting. Sample: PBMCs, taken at surgery. These receptors came from a female donor with early-stage non-small cell lung cancer.

This clonotype showed up many times. This rearrangement joins TRBV6-2 or TRBV6-3 to TRBJ1-1; D is undetermined. The germline V gene encodes CDR1 MNHEY and CDR2 SVGEGT. V lost 8 bases to trimming and J lost 6 bases, with 16 bases between them. The CDR3 extends over 13 amino acids. CDR3 nucleotides: TGTGCCAGCGGCCTCACCTTTTTCGCTGAAGCTTTCTTT. Translated, it gives CASGLTFFAEAFF.

The chain's CDR3 is CASSFLGALTYNEQFF. The CDR3 DNA sequence: TGCGCCAGCAGCTTCTTGGGCGCCCTAACCTACAATGAGCAGTTCTTC. This sequence joins TRBV5-1 and TRBJ2-1, with D unresolved. CDR1 and CDR2 (germline): SGHRS, YFSETQ. CDR3 length equals 16 residues. The V and J ends lost 2 bases and 2 bases respectively, with 14 bases between them.

This clonotype appeared a few times. The rearrangement links TRBV18 to TRBJ2-5, with a weak D call TRBD1 (5 bases). The CDR3 has 14 residues. V gave up 1 base and J gave up 2 bases, with 8 bases separating them. Germline V gives CDR1 KGHSH, CDR2 LQKENI. The chain's CDR3 is CASSPRRAQETQYF. CDR3 DNA: TGTGCCAGCTCACCACGCAGGGCACAAGAGACCCAGTACTTC.

In this sample, this clonotype turned up many times. This chain connects TRBV12-3 or TRBV12-4 to TRBJ1-5; 7 bases align to TRBD1. The ends lost 7 bases at V and 1 base at J; junction bases unmatched: 7. The CDR3 has 15 amino acids. This CDR3 is CASTSQGGSNQPQHF. DNA of the CDR3: TGTGCCAGCACCAGCCAGGGGGGCAGCAATCAGCCCCAGCATTTT.